This record covers a single T cell receptor beta chain. Unmatched junction bases numbered 3, after V lost 0 bases and J lost 3 bases. The CDR3 has 17 amino acids. The germline gives CDR1 KGHSH, CDR2 LQKENI. As originally analysed: Amplification from reference gene primers served as the basis for estimated nucleated cell counts. Repertoires were generated with immunoSEQ multiplex PCR, while TCRdb's copy carries only in-frame clones and drops some. The V and J calls and clone size were taken over from that table, and D and trimming were inferred from the DNA. The profile shows 310,000 or so clones, over 75% of them singletons. The sample originates from a study of blood T cell repertoires in COVID-19. About the research overall: T cells, B-cell-depleted T cells, or PBMCs provided the cDNA or gDNA that served as material.

The receptor's source is a woman aged 45 to 65 with active or convalescent COVID-19. Sample: peripheral blood. This sequence joins TRBV18 and TRBJ2-2, with 11 nucleotides matching TRBD1. CDR3 loop: CASSPPAGQGDTGELFF. CDR3 in DNA: TGTGCCAGCTCACCACCGGCGGGACAGGGGGACACCGGGGAGCTGTTTTTT.